The sequence of this T cell receptor beta chain was determined in a study of beta chain features in type 1 diabetes. Study-wide background: Patients looked much like healthy donors when it came to age, gender and cell yields. Study conclusions and caveats: People with Type 1 diabetes carried modestly yet significantly shorter TCRB CDR3s in all four CD4+ subsets. Type 1 diabetes patients had fewer VDJ junction insertions and more deletions. The naive, central memory and Treg TCRB repertoires showed an apparent similarity that was greater among patients than among healthy donors.

The authors sorted CD4+ naive, central memory, regulatory and stem cell-like memory cells via CD45RO/CCR7/CD25/CD127/CD95/CD27. Reverse transcription of all isolated RNA meant that expressed TCRB transcripts were sequenced. Profiled with immunoSEQ multiplex PCR; TCRdb holds only in-frame clones, not every one. In the table there are about 390,000 clones, around 9.6% of which are singletons. Germline-derived CDR1 and CDR2 are SGDLS and YYNGEE. This CDR3 contains 15 residues. The V and J ends lost 0 bases and 4 bases, in that order; junction bases with no gene match: 6. This clone has ten or more counts. What it recognizes is unknown.

The sequencing sample was made of central memory CD4+ T cells from blood. The V call is TRBV9, the J call TRBJ1-1; 7 bases agree with TRBD1. This sequence originates from a man aged 25-45 years with type 1 diabetes. CDR3 amino acids: CASSVDATGITEAFF. The CDR3 nucleotides are TGTGCCAGCAGCGTAGACGCGACAGGGATCACTGAAGCTTTCTTT.